This T cell receptor (beta chain) was identified in a study of beta chain features in type 1 diabetes. Since all of the isolated RNA was reverse transcribed, expressed TCRB transcripts were what got sequenced. Assay used: immunoSEQ multiplex PCR; TCRdb lists only in-frame clones, some missing. The sample shows 450,000 to 600,000 clones, approximately 30% of them seen only once. Study-level findings and limits: People with Type 1 diabetes carried modestly yet significantly shorter TCRB CDR3s in all four CD4+ subsets.

This clone was observed a few times. Its antigen is unidentified. The clonotype comes from a man younger than 35 in good health. Sequencing input: naive CD4+ T cells from blood.

CDR3 in amino acids: CSAFGSGNEQFF. In DNA form, the CDR3 reads TGCAGCGCCTTCGGGAGCGGGAATGAGCAGTTCTTC. The chain is built from TRBV29-1 and TRBJ2-1; a possible D gene is TRBD2 (6 bases). The CDR3 length is 12 residues. The germline V gene has CDR1 SQVTM and CDR2 ANQGSEA. Trimming cost V 7 bases and J 7 bases, with 14 bases left between them.